The 10 T cell receptor beta chains in this list originate from one sample, sequenced in a study of cytomegalovirus exposure and HLA in healthy donors (dated by TCRdb to 2016 to 2017). The library was prepared using the immunoSEQ multiplex PCR assay. The clones in this table, taken by TCRdb from immuneACCESS, are in-frame only. Not every clone is retained; where verified, under half of the shortfall comes from an unresolved V gene, and the cause of the rest is unknown. In all, the sample holds around 250,000 clones, and around 89% of those were seen once. Less than 0.4% of the sample rests with the top ten. What was sequenced was PBMCs. The receptors come from a woman aged 18-29 years in good health and CMV-seronegative.

This sequence joins TRBV27 and TRBJ2-3; 10 nucleotides match TRBD2. The CDR3 is made up of 15 amino acids. The V and J ends lost 5 bases and 4 bases, in that order; junction bases with no gene match: 6. Germline CDR1 reads MNHEY; CDR2 reads SMNVEV (reference sequence). CDR3 sequence reads: CASSMVLAGPDTQYF. The DNA of the CDR3 is TGTGCCAGCAGTATGGTACTAGCGGGGCCAGATACGCAGTATTTT.

V gene TRBV5-1 combines with J gene TRBJ2-5, with 9 bases aligning to TRBD2. The V segment lost 6 bases and the J segment 1 base; nucleotides outside the gene matches: 10. The V gene's germline CDR1 is SGHRS and CDR2 YFSETQ. The CDR3 length is 16 residues. Written as DNA, the CDR3 is TGCGCCAGCAACCTCGGGCTAGCGGGGTCCCAAGAGACCCAGTACTTC. It translates to CASNLGLAGSQETQYF.

This clone was counted between two and nine times. CDR3 region: CASSLTADEQYF. The CDR3 nucleotides are TGTGCCAGCAGCTTGACAGCGGACGAGCAGTACTTC. The chain employs TRBV5-4 and TRBJ2-7; tentatively, D is TRBD2 (5 bases). The CDR3 is made up of 12 amino acids. V lost 1 base to trimming and J lost 5 bases, with 7 bases between them. Germline V gene data show CDR1 as SGHNT and CDR2 as YYREEE (reference sequence).

The rearrangement links TRBV5-1 to TRBJ2-3; a weak D match, TRBD2 (5 bases). The CDR3 contains 14 residues. V was clipped by 7 bases and J by 0 bases, with 12 bases between them. CDR1 and CDR2 from the germline V gene are SGHRS and YFSETQ. The CDR3: CASSLEGSTDTQYF. In nucleotides, the CDR3 is TGCGCCAGCTCCCTCGAGGGAAGCACAGATACGCAGTATTTT.

This chain connects TRBV10-3 to TRBJ2-2, with 12 nucleotides matching TRBD1. The CDR3 sequence is 19 residues long. Germline lookup yields CDR1 ENHRY and CDR2 SYGVKD. Losses at the gene ends were 3 bases for V and 1 base for J; bases not matched to a gene: 9. The CDR3 loop is CAISDYGTGGEQNTGELFF. As DNA, the CDR3 is TGTGCCATCAGTGATTACGGGACAGGGGGCGAGCAGAACACCGGGGAGCTGTTTTTT.

Note on this clone: The sample carries other DNA sequences with the same CDR3. The rearrangement joins TRBV28 to TRBJ1-5; 8 bases match TRBD1. This CDR3 has 15 amino acids. J lost 2 bases, V lost 6 bases, and 6 bases had no gene match. CDR1 and CDR2 (germline): MDHEN, SYDVKM. The DNA for the CDR3 is TGTGCCAGCAGCCTGGACAGGGTCGGCAATCAGCCCCAGCATTTT. Protein sequence: CASSLDRVGNQPQHF.

This chain links TRBV5-6 with TRBJ1-2; 9 bases map to TRBD1. V lost 0 bases and J lost 4; bases outside the gene matches: 16. CDR1 SGHDT and CDR2 YYEEEE come from the germline V gene. The CDR3 extends over 19 amino acids. CDR3 in DNA: TGTGCCAGCAGCTTGGTCCTAGTCCCGGGACAGGGTTCAAGCTATGGCTACACCTTC. Protein product: CASSLVLVPGQGSSYGYTF.

The chain links TRBV6-5 to TRBJ2-7; 9 nucleotides agree with TRBD2. Germline V gene lookup returns CDR1 MNHEY and CDR2 SVGAGI. Trimming at V came to 4 bases and at J to 0 bases, leaving 4 bases not matched to a gene. CDR3 length equals 15 residues. The CDR3 spells CASSFSGRRSYEQYF. CDR3 sequence (DNA): TGTGCCAGCAGTTTTAGCGGGAGACGCTCCTACGAGCAGTACTTC.

The rearrangement joins TRBV2 to TRBJ1-1, with D perhaps matching TRBD1 (5 bases). Germline V gene data show CDR1 as SNHLY and CDR2 as FYNNEI. The CDR3 covers 11 residues. V shed 9 bases and J shed 8 bases, with 13 bases lying between them. CDR3 nucleotides: TGTGCCAGTTCTGGGGCACCCGAAGCTTTCTTT. Encoded protein: CASSGAPEAFF. The full variable domain, rest sourced from reference TRBV2 and TRBJ1-1, is EPEVTQTPSHQVTQMGQEVILRCVPISNHLYFYWYRQILGQKVEFLVSFYNNEISEKSEIFDDQFSVERPDGSNFTLKIRSTKLEDSAMYFCASSGAPEAFFGQGTRLTVV.

The rearrangement uses TRBV10-2 and TRBJ1-1; weak D call: TRBD1 (6 bases). Trimming stripped 6 bases from V and 4 bases from J, with 15 bases between. Germline CDR1 is WSHSY and CDR2 is SAAADI. CDR3 size: 14 residues. The CDR3 DNA reads TGCGCCAGCAGGGATGGGGGCTTGGCCACTGAAGCTTTCTTT. It is translated as CASRDGGLATEAFF.